This TCR beta chain was retrieved from a study of PD-1 blockade in classical Hodgkin lymphoma. Brentuximab vedotin exposure varied among the patients, all of whom had relapsed after autologous stem cell transplantation. Magnetic negative selection of thawed PBMCs was the method by which CD4+ T cells were purified. This table comes from immunoSEQ multiplex PCR, and its TCRdb copy is limited to in-frame clones, with some not included. The repertoire holds about 13,000 clones, roughly 90% seen once, with more than 0.4% in the top ten. Germline V gene lookup returns CDR1 SQVTM and CDR2 ANQGSEA. The V gene end was trimmed by 7 bases and the J gene end by 2 bases; junction bases not matched to a gene: 8. The length of the CDR3 is 14 residues.

The chain carries TRBV29-1 and TRBJ2-3; 8 bases fit TRBD2. This TCR was sampled from a human donor with classical Hodgkin lymphoma. The sequencing used CD4+ T cells from blood, collected at baseline. The DNA for the CDR3 is TGCAGCGACCTACGGGGGGGCAACACAGATACGCAGTATTTT. Translated: CSDLRGGNTDTQYF.